The T cell receptor beta chain under discussion was sequenced for a study of T cell changes during pregnancy in multiple sclerosis. Generated by immunoSEQ multiplex PCR, the TCRdb table keeps only in-frame clones and is missing some. The repertoire has some 41,000 clones, roughly nine tenths of them found once; the top ten carry 0.51%. V was clipped by 0 bases and J by 4 bases, with 7 bases between them. Germline-derived CDR1 and CDR2 are SGHRS and YFSETQ. The CDR3 has 13 amino acids. This TCR was sampled from a female donor with multiple sclerosis, enrolled in a pregnancy study. This chain uses TRBV5-1 with TRBJ1-2, with D unclear. Here the sequenced sample was CD4+ T cells from peripheral blood mononuclear cells, taken in the first trimester of pregnancy. In DNA form, the CDR3 reads TGCGCCAGCAGCTTGGAACAGTTCTATGGCTACACCTTC. Residues: CASSLEQFYGYTF.